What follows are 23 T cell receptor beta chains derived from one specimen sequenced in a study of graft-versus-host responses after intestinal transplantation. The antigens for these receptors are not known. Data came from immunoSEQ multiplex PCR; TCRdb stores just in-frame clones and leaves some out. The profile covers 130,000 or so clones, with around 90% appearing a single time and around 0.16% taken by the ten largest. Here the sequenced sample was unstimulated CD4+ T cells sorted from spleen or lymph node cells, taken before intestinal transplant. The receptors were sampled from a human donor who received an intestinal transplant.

The DNA of the CDR3 is TGTGCCAGCAGTTTACGCTTTCCACAGGGTTTAGGCAATCAGCCCCAGCATTTT. As protein: CASSLRFPQGLGNQPQHF. This rearrangement joins TRBV27 to TRBJ1-5; possible D gene TRBD1, 6 bases. Trimming shortened V by 2 bases and J by 2 bases, and 19 bases separated the two germline ends. Germline assignment: CDR1 MNHEY and CDR2 SMNVEV (reference sequence). The CDR3 consists of 18 residues.

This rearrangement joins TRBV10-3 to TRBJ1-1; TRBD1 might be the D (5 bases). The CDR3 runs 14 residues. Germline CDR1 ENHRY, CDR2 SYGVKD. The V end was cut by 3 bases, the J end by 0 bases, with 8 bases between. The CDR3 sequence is CAISDRGMNTEAFF. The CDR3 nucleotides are TGTGCCATCAGTGATCGGGGGATGAACACTGAAGCTTTCTTT.

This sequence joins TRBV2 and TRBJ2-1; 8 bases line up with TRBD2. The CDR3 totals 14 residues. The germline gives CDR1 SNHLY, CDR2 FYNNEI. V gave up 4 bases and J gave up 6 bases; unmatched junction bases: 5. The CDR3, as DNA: TGTGCCAGCAGTGTACGGGGGGGTTTCAATGAGCAGTTCTTC. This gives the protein CASSVRGGFNEQFF.

In DNA, the CDR3 is TGCGCCAGCAGCTTGGCGGGGGGATCAGGCGGGGAGCTGTTTTTT. Translating gives CASSLAGGSGGELFF. The chain combines TRBV5-1 with TRBJ2-2; 7 bases are shared with TRBD2. CDR1 and CDR2 from the germline V gene are SGHRS and YFSETQ. The CDR3 is made up of 15 amino acids. V was pared by 0 bases and J by 7 bases, with 6 bases of the junction left unmatched.

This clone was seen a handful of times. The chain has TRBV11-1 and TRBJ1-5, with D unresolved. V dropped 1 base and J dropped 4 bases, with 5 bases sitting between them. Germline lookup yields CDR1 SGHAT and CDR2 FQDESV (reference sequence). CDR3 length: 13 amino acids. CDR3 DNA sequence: TGTGCCAGCAGCTTAGACGGAAATCAGCCCCAGCATTTT. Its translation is CASSLDGNQPQHF.

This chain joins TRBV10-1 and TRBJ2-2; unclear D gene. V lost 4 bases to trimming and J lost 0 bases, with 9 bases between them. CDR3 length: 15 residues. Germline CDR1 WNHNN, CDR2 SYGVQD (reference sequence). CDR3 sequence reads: CASSAGRPNTGELFF. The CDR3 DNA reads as TGCGCCAGCAGTGCCGGCAGGCCGAACACCGGGGAGCTGTTTTTT.

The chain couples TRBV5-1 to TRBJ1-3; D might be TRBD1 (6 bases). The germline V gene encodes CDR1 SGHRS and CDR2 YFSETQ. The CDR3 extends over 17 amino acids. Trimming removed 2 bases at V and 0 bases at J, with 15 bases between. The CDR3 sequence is CASSLLGGDTSGNTIYF. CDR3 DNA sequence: TGCGCCAGCAGCTTACTGGGGGGGGACACCTCTGGAAACACCATATATTTT.

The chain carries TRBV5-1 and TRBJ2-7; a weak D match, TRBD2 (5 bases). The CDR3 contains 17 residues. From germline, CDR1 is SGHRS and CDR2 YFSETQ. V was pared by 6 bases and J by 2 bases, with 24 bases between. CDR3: CASTPGFEGTVTYEQYF. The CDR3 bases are TGCGCCAGCACCCCGGGGTTCGAGGGTACGGTTACCTACGAGCAGTACTTC.

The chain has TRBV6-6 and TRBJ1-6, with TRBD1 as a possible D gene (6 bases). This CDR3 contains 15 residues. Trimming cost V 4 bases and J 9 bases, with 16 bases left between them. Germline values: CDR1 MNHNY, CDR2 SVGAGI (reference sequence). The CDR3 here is CASSLKGQTFSPLHF. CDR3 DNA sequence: TGTGCCAGCAGTTTAAAAGGACAGACTTTTTCACCCCTCCACTTT.

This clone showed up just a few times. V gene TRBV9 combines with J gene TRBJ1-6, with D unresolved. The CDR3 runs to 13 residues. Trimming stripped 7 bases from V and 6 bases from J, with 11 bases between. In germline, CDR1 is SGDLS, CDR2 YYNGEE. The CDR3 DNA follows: TGTGCCAGCCGGGCCGACGGTAATTCACCCCTCCACTTT. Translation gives CASRADGNSPLHF.

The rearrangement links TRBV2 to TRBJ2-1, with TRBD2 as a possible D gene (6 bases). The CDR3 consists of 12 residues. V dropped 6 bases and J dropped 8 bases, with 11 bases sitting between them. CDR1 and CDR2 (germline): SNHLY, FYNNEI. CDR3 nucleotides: TGTGCCAGCAGGGAGGGACTGTATGAGCAGTTCTTC. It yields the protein CASREGLYEQFF.

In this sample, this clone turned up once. DNA of the CDR3: TGTGCCAGCAGCTGGGGGGAGAACACTGAAGCTTTCTTT. Residues: CASSWGENTEAFF. The V and J genes are TRBV7-9 and TRBJ1-1, with D maybe TRBD1 (5 bases). The CDR3 length is 13 residues. Germline-derived CDR1 and CDR2 are SEHNR and FQNEAQ (reference sequence). The V gene lost 4 bases and the J gene lost 1 base, with 7 bases spanning the gap.

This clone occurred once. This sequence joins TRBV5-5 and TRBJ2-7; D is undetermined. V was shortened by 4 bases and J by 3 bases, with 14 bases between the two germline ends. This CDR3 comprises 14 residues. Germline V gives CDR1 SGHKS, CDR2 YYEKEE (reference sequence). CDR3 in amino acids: CASSPTVYLYEQYF. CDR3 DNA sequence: TGTGCCAGCAGCCCCACTGTATACCTCTACGAGCAGTACTTC.

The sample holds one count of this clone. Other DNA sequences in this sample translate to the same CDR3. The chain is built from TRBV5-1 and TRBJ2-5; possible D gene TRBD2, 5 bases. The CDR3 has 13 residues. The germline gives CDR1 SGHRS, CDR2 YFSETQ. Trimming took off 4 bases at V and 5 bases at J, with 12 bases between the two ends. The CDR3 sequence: CASSLGSGETQYF. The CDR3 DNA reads TGCGCCAGCAGCCTCGGATCGGGGGAGACCCAGTACTTC. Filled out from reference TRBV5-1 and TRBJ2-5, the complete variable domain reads KAGVTQTPRYLIKTRGQQVTLSCSPISGHRSVSWYQQTPGQGLQFLFEYFSETQRNKGNFPGRFSGRQFSNSRSEMNVSTLELGDSALYLCASSLGSGETQYFGPGTRLLVL.

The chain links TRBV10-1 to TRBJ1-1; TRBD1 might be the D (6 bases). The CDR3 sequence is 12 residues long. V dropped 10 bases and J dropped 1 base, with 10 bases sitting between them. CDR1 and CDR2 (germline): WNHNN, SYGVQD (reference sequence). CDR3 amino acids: CATRGANTEAFF. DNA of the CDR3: TGCGCCACGCGGGGGGCGAACACTGAAGCTTTCTTT.

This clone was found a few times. The CDR3 loop reads CASRPTGVGEKLFF. The DNA of the CDR3 is TGTGCCAGCAGGCCGACAGGGGTGGGTGAAAAACTGTTTTTT. The chain has TRBV6-6 and TRBJ1-4; 8 bases align to TRBD1. Germline CDR1 reads MNHNY; CDR2 reads SVGAGI (reference sequence). After removal of 6 bases from V and 7 bases from J, the junction contained 7 bases not matched to a gene. The CDR3 is made up of 14 amino acids.

The CDR3 loop is CTSSQDKPYGYTF. In nucleotides, the CDR3 is TGCACCAGCAGCCAGGACAAGCCCTATGGCTACACCTTC. This sequence joins TRBV1 and TRBJ1-2; the D call of TRBD1 is as the table states it, not checked on the DNA. TRBV1 is tagged as a pseudogene. This CDR3 is 13 amino acids long.

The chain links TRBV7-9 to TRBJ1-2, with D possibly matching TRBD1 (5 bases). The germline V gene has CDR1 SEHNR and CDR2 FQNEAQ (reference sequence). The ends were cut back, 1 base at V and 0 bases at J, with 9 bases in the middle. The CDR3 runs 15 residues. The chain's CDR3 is CASSLVRGPNYGYTF. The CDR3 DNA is TGTGCCAGCAGCTTAGTTAGGGGTCCTAACTATGGCTACACCTTC. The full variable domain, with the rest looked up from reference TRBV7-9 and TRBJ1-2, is DTGVSQNPRHKITKRGQNVTFRCDPISEHNRLYWYRQTLGQGPEFLTYFQNEAQLEKSRLLSDRFSAERPKGSFSTLEIQRTEQGDSAMYLCASSLVRGPNYGYTFGSGTRLTVV.

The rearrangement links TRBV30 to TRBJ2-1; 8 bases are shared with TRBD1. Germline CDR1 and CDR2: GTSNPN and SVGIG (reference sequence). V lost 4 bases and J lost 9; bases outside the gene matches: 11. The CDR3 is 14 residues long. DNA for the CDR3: TGTGCCTGGACCCATGGGACAGGTCCTGGTGAGCAGTTCTTC. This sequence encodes CAWTHGTGPGEQFF. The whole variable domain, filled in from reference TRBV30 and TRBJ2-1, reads SQTIHQWPATLVQPVGSPLSLECTVEGTSNPNLYWYRQAAGRGLQLLFYSVGIGQISSEVPQNLSASRPQDRQFILSSKKLLLSDSGFYLCAWTHGTGPGEQFFGPGTRLTVL.

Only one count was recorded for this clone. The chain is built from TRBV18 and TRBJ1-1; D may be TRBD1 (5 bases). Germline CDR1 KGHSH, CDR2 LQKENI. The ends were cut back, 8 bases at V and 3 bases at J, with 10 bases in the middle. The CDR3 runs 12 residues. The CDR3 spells CASAGSDTEAFF. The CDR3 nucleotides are TGTGCCAGCGCAGGGTCGGACACTGAAGCTTTCTTT.

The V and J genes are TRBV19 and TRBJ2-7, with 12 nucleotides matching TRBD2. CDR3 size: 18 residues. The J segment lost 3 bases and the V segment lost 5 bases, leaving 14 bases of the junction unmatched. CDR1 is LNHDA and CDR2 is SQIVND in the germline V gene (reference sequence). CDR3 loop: CASSPDGATSGGIYEQYF. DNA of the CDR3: TGTGCCAGTAGTCCTGACGGAGCAACTAGCGGGGGGATCTACGAGCAGTACTTC.

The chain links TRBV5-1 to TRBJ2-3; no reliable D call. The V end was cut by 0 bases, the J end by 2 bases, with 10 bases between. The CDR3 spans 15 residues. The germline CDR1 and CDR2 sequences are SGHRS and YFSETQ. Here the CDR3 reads CASSLASLDTDTQYF. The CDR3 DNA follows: TGCGCCAGCAGCTTGGCCAGTCTAGACACAGATACGCAGTATTTT.

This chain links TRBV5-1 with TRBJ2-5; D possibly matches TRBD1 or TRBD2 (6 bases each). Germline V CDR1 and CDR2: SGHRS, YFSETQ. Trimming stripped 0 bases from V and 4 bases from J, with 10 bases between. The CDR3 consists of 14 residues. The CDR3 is CASSLGRGGETQYF. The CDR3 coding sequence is TGCGCCAGCAGCTTGGGCAGGGGAGGAGAGACCCAGTACTTC.